This T cell receptor (beta chain) was captured by sequencing in a study of OX40 agonist ivuxolimab in advanced cancers. The CDR3 length is 12 residues. The germline CDR1 and CDR2 sequences are MDHEN and SYDVKM. Trimming cost V 7 bases and J 7 bases, with 10 bases left between them. Sequencing was performed with immunoSEQ multiplex PCR; in TCRdb, only in-frame clones are kept and a portion is missing. The table has around 30,000 clones, 80% seen once. The chain combines TRBV28 with TRBJ1-4, with D hard to call. The receptor comes from an adult with an advanced solid tumor such as melanoma, head and neck, liver or kidney cancer. The input for sequencing was CD4+ or CD8+ T cells sorted from blood, taken in a trial of the OX40 agonist ivuxolimab. The CDR3 here is CASTLEGEKLFF. CDR3 coding DNA: TGTGCCAGCACCCTAGAGGGTGAAAAACTGTTTTTT.